This T cell receptor beta chain emerged from a study of control samples from healthy donors and cancer patients. Germline CDR1 is SGHDT and CDR2 is YYEEEE. This CDR3 has 12 amino acids. The V and J ends lost 2 bases and 5 bases respectively, with 7 bases between them. Produced via immunoSEQ multiplex PCR; TCRdb's table is partial and in-frame only. The sample has 100,000 to 150,000 clones, roughly 92% seen once. The chain uses TRBV5-6 and TRBJ1-1; D is unclear. The sequence was obtained from a man between 18 and 35 years old in good health. Sequencing was done on a sample of blood. The CDR3 loop is CASSFRRTEAFF. DNA for the CDR3: TGTGCCAGCAGCTTCCGACGGACTGAAGCTTTCTTT. The whole variable domain, filled in from reference TRBV5-6 and TRBJ1-1, reads DAGVTQSPTHLIKTRGQQVTLRCSPKSGHDTVSWYQQALGQGPQFIFQYYEEEERQRGNFPDRFSGHQFPNYSSELNVNALLLGDSALYLCASSFRRTEAFFGQGTRLTVV.